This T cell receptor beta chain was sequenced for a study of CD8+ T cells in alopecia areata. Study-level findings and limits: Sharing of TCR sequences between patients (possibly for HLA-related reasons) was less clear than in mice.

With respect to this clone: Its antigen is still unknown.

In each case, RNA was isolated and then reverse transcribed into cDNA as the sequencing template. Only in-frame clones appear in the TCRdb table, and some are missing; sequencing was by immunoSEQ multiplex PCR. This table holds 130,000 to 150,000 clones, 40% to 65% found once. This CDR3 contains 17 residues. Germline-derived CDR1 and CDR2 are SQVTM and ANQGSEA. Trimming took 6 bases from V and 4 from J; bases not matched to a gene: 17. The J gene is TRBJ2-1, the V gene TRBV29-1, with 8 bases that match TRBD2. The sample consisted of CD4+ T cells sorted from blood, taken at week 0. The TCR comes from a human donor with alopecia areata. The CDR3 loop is CSVPREGGGGPYNEQFF. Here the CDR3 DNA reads TGCAGCGTACCCCGGGAGGGTGGGGGAGGGCCGTACAATGAGCAGTTCTTC.